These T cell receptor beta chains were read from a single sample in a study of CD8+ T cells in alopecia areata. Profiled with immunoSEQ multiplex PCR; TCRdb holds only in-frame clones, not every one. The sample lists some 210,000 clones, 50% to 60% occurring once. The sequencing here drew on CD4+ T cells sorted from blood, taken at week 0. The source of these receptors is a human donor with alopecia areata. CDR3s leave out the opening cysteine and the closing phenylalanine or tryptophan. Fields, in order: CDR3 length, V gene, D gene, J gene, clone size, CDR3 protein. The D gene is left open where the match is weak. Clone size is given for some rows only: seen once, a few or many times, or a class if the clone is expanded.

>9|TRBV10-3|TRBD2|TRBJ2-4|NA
AISAGGIQY
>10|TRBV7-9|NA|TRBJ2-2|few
ASSFNTGELF
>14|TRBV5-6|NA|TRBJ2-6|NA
ASSFLGVSGANVLT
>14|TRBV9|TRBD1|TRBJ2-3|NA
ASSEGVGQGQDTQY
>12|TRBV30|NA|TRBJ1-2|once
ASRDGALNYGYT
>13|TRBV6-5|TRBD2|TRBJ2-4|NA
ASSYGGGAKNIQY
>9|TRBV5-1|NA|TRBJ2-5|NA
ASRAEETQY
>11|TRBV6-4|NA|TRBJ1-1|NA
ASRRGDTTEAF
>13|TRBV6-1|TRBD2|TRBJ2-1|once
ASSEASGRLDEQF
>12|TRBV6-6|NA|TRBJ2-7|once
ASRDAQGTYEQY
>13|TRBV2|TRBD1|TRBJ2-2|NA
ASRRQGANTGELF